These 4 T cell receptor beta chains were sequenced from one sample in a study of response to subunit inactivated influenza vaccine. MiXCR, run by TCRdb on the RT-PCR reads, gives a single entry per CDR3 protein. The table has 450,000 to 700,000 distinct CDR3 sequences, 14% seen once; the top ten hold 11%. Material: PBMCs from blood, obtained 11 to 12 days after vaccination. The receptor source for this set is a man aged 50 to 59 who received an inactivated influenza vaccine.

CDR3 nucleotide sequence: TGTGCCAGCAGTACTAGCGGGGGCCATCAAGAGACCCAGTACTTC. Translated: CASSTSGGHQETQYF. This chain connects TRBV12-3 or TRBV12-4 to TRBJ2-5; TRBD2 aligns across 11 bases. This CDR3 spans 15 amino acids. J gave up 2 bases and V 5 bases, and 4 bases lay outside the gene matches.

The CDR3 nucleotides are TGCAGTGCTTTCAGGGGGCGCGGGAAGGACGAGCAGTACTTC. Its protein product is CSAFRGRGKDEQYF. The rearrangement joins TRBV20-1 to TRBJ2-7, with TRBD1 identical over 8 bases. V lost 5 bases, J lost 5 bases, and 11 bases stayed unmatched. The CDR3 is made up of 14 amino acids. Germline values: CDR1 DFQATT, CDR2 SNEGSKA (reference sequence).

This clonotype was seen many times. V is TRBV12-3 or TRBV12-4 and J is TRBJ1-6, with 7 bases lining up with TRBD1. Trimming removed 6 bases from V and 3 bases from J; junction bases left unmatched: 8. This CDR3 comprises 16 residues. The CDR3 DNA is TGTGCCAGCAGCCCCCGGGACAGCTACTATAATTCACCCCTCCACTTT. Amino acids: CASSPRDSYYNSPLHF.

This clonotype was recorded a few times. V gene TRBV18 combines with J gene TRBJ1-1; 11 positions match TRBD1. Trimming at V came to 3 bases and at J to 5 bases, leaving 11 bases not matched to a gene. The CDR3 sequence is 17 residues long. Germline V gene sequence: CDR1 KGHSH, CDR2 LQKENI. Here the CDR3 reads CASSPRTGGQMGTEAFF. DNA of the CDR3: TGTGCCAGCTCACCCAGGACAGGGGGCCAGATGGGAACTGAAGCTTTCTTT. Supplemented by reference TRBV18 and TRBJ1-1, the full variable domain reads NAGVMQNPRHLVRRRGQEARLRCSPMKGHSHVYWYRQLPEEGLKFMVYLQKENIIDESGMPKERFSAEFPKEGPSILRIQQVVRGDSAAYFCASSPRTGGQMGTEAFFGQGTRLTVV.